The 20 T cell receptor beta chains below come from one sample, sequenced in a study of T cell responses to AZD1222 COVID-19 vaccine. Profiling relied on immunoSEQ multiplex PCR, and the TCRdb table lists in-frame clones only, not all of them. The sample lists 150,000 to 200,000 clones, 70% to 90% seen once, with roughly 11% in the top ten. The material was peripheral blood, obtained 28 days after the second AZD1222 dose. Receptors originate from an adult who received the AZD1222 COVID-19 vaccine.

The rearrangement uses TRBV7-9 and TRBJ1-2, with D perhaps matching TRBD1 (6 bases). There are 13 residues in the CDR3. V lost 5 bases to trimming and J lost 4 bases, with 11 bases between them. Germline assignment: CDR1 SEHNR and CDR2 FQNEAQ (reference sequence). CDR3: CASSKGTSYGYTF. The CDR3 DNA reads TGTGCCAGCAGCAAAGGGACAAGCTATGGCTACACCTTC. The complete variable domain, with remaining parts taken from reference TRBV7-9 and TRBJ1-2, reads DTGVSQNPRHKITKRGQNVTFRCDPISEHNRLYWYRQTLGQGPEFLTYFQNEAQLEKSRLLSDRFSAERPKGSFSTLEIQRTEQGDSAMYLCASSKGTSYGYTFGSGTRLTVV.

V and J are TRBV6-5 and TRBJ2-3; 7 nucleotides agree with TRBD1. This CDR3 has 15 amino acids. J lost 3 bases, V lost 5 bases, and 8 bases had no gene match. Germline loops: CDR1 MNHEY, CDR2 SVGAGI. The CDR3 loop is CASSLTGSETDTQYF. CDR3 nucleotide sequence: TGTGCCAGCAGTCTGACAGGGTCTGAGACAGATACGCAGTATTTT.

The chain couples TRBV6-1 to TRBJ1-1; D unresolved. V was cut by 3 bases and J by 3 bases, with 8 bases left in between. Germline loops: CDR1 MNHNS, CDR2 SASEGT. The CDR3 sequence is 13 residues long. CDR3 protein: CASSDQTYTEAFF. For the CDR3, the DNA is TGTGCCAGCAGTGATCAGACATACACTGAAGCTTTCTTT.

The chain joins TRBV5-1 to TRBJ2-3; unclear D gene. The CDR3 contains 14 residues. Germline loops: CDR1 SGHRS, CDR2 YFSETQ. Trimming stripped 4 bases from V and 1 base from J, with 10 bases between. The CDR3 loop reads CASSQIRGTDTQYF. The DNA for the CDR3 is TGCGCCAGCAGCCAGATCCGCGGCACAGATACGCAGTATTTT.

The chain carries TRBV6-5 and TRBJ2-7; D is undetermined. The CDR3 extends over 11 amino acids. V was trimmed by 5 bases and J by 5 bases, leaving 7 bases between them. Germline loops: CDR1 MNHEY, CDR2 SVGAGI. The chain's CDR3 is CASSTDNEQYF. Written as DNA, the CDR3 is TGTGCCAGCAGTACCGACAACGAGCAGTACTTC.

The J gene is TRBJ1-2, the V gene TRBV6-5; 7 bases agree with TRBD1. The CDR3 has 14 amino acids. Per the germline V gene, CDR1 is MNHEY and CDR2 is SVGAGI. With 6 bases clipped from V and 4 bases from J, the junction kept 8 bases outside the gene matches. The CDR3 reads CASSQGQDSYGYTF. CDR3 bases: TGTGCCAGCAGCCAAGGACAGGACAGCTATGGCTACACCTTC.

With respect to this clone: The sample holds other DNA sequences that translate to the same CDR3. This sequence joins TRBV5-1 and TRBJ2-7; D is unclear. The CDR3 covers 13 residues. Germline CDR1 is SGHRS and CDR2 is YFSETQ. V was trimmed by 4 bases and J by 3 bases, leaving 11 bases between them. The CDR3 region is CASSLLGDYEQYF. In nucleotides, the CDR3 is TGCGCCAGCAGCCTGTTGGGCGACTACGAGCAGTACTTC.

Concerning this clone: Germline and junction disagree at one end, which may indicate a read error. The chain employs TRBV28 and TRBJ2-5; TRBD1 aligns across 9 bases. This CDR3 has 11 residues. Germline loops: CDR1 MDHEN, CDR2 SYDVKM. The CDR3 protein is CASRGDRELNF. CDR3 DNA sequence: TGTGCCAGCAGGGGGGACAGGGAGTTGAACTTC.

The chain couples TRBV6-5 to TRBJ1-6; 7 bases fit TRBD1. The V gene's germline CDR1 is MNHEY and CDR2 SVGAGI. CDR3 length equals 15 residues. V lost 0 bases, J lost 8 bases, and 4 bases stayed unmatched. CDR3 nucleotides: TGTGCCAGCAGTTACTCGGGCAGGGGGGATTCACCCCTCCACTTT. Protein product: CASSYSGRGDSPLHF.

This clone occurred once. V usage is TRBV20-1 and J usage is TRBJ1-2; D perhaps matches TRBD1 (6 bases). V was trimmed by 1 base and J by 7 bases, leaving 7 bases between them. CDR1 is DFQATT, CDR2 SNEGSKA, per germline (reference sequence). The CDR3 contains 11 residues. The DNA for the CDR3 is TGCAGTGCTAGAGGGGGGCTTGGCTACACCTTC. Translation: CSARGGLGYTF.

The J gene is TRBJ1-6, the V gene TRBV7-2; unclear D gene. From germline, CDR1 is SGHTA and CDR2 FQGNSA. The CDR3 has 16 amino acids. Between the trimmed V and J ends, which lost 5 bases and 5 bases, there was a span of 16 bases. CDR3 residues: CASSPRQVRDNSPLHF. CDR3 in DNA: TGTGCCAGCAGCCCTCGCCAGGTTAGAGATAATTCACCCCTCCACTTT.

V usage is TRBV5-4 and J usage is TRBJ2-3, with D possibly being TRBD2 (7 bases). This CDR3 is built from 15 residues. V lost 5 bases and J 1 base, leaving 14 bases between the germline ends. Germline V gene lookup returns CDR1 SGHNT and CDR2 YYREEE (reference sequence). This CDR3 is CASRRGATRTDTQYF. As DNA, the CDR3 is TGTGCCAGCAGACGGGGGGCCACCCGCACAGATACGCAGTATTTT.

The chain recombines TRBV18 with TRBJ1-5; D is unclear. Germline-derived CDR1 and CDR2 are KGHSH and LQKENI. Trimming removed 3 bases at V and 5 bases at J, with 14 bases between. The CDR3 spans 15 residues. Here the CDR3 reads CASSPDEGGYQPQHF. The CDR3 DNA sequence: TGTGCCAGCTCACCCGACGAGGGTGGGTATCAGCCCCAGCATTTT.

The chain joins TRBV6-2 or TRBV6-3 to TRBJ1-5; 9 nucleotides align to TRBD1. This CDR3 region has 20 residues. The trim removed 5 bases at V and 2 bases at J, leaving 19 bases unmatched. In germline, CDR1 is MNHEY, CDR2 SVGEGT. In nucleotides, the CDR3 is TGTGCCAGCAGTAAGATCCACCTATCAATAGGGACAGGGCGCAATCAGCCCCAGCATTTT. Its protein is CASSKIHLSIGTGRNQPQHF.

J is TRBJ1-5 and V is TRBV7-3, with TRBD1 matching 8 bases. J lost 8 bases, V lost 5 bases, and 14 bases had no gene match. The CDR3 has 16 residues. Germline values: CDR1 SGHTA, CDR2 FQGTGA. The CDR3 protein is CASSLPGTGPREPQHF. CDR3 nucleotides: TGTGCCAGCAGCCTTCCCGGGACAGGCCCCCGGGAGCCCCAGCATTTT.

V is TRBV7-3 and J is TRBJ2-2, with 10 bases aligning to TRBD2. The junction had 4 bases not matched to a gene; V was cut back by 3 bases and J by 6 bases. Per germline, CDR1 SGHTA and CDR2 FQGTGA. The CDR3 extends over 15 amino acids. The CDR3 DNA reads TGTGCCAGCAGCTTGGGGCTAGCGGGGGCCGGGGAGCTGTTTTTT. This translates into CASSLGLAGAGELFF.

The CDR3 loop is CASHSQGNGYTF. CDR3 coding DNA: TGTGCCAGCCATTCACAGGGCAATGGCTACACCTTC. The gene calls are TRBV28 and TRBJ1-2; perhaps TRBD1 as D (6 bases). With 8 bases removed from V and 6 bases from J, the gap between germline ends came to 13 bases. The CDR3 is made up of 12 amino acids. Per the germline V gene, CDR1 is MDHEN and CDR2 is SYDVKM.

The chain is built from TRBV3-1 (or the pseudogene TRBV3-2) and TRBJ2-5; 8 bases fit TRBD2. After removal of 1 base from V and 6 bases from J, the junction contained 7 bases not matched to a gene. The CDR3 is 15 amino acids. Per germline, CDR1 LGHDT and CDR2 YNNKEL (reference sequence). The CDR3 region is CASSQAAGGPKTQYF. CDR3 sequence (DNA): TGTGCCAGCAGCCAAGCGGCGGGGGGCCCGAAGACCCAGTACTTC.

V gene TRBV2 combines with J gene TRBJ2-4; D is unclear. With 3 bases removed from V and 1 base from J, the gap between germline ends came to 7 bases. This CDR3 spans 14 amino acids. Germline V gene data show CDR1 as SNHLY and CDR2 as FYNNEI. In nucleotides, the CDR3 is TGTGCCAGCAGTGAGGGGTTGGCCAAAAACATTCAGTACTTC. Translated: CASSEGLAKNIQYF.

The chain combines TRBV19 with TRBJ2-4; 10 positions agree with TRBD1. The J segment lost 4 bases and the V segment lost 2 bases, leaving 5 bases of the junction unmatched. This CDR3 comprises 16 residues. Looked up from germline, CDR1 is LNHDA and CDR2 is SQIVND (reference sequence). The CDR3 sequence: CASSIPTGQGKNIQYF. CDR3 nucleotide sequence: TGTGCCAGTAGTATACCGACGGGACAGGGGAAAAACATTCAGTACTTC.